This is a list of T cell receptor beta chains from one sample in a study of beta chain features in type 1 diabetes. TCRdb's table, derived via immunoSEQ multiplex PCR, lists solely in-frame clones and lacks some. In the table there are about 650,000 clones, roughly 12% of which are singletons. Input material: naive CD4+ T cells from blood. All receptors derive from a man aged 25-45 years with type 1 diabetes. Each CDR3 is given with its conserved first and last residue. A D gene is named only where the DNA matches it firmly. Clone size is shown for a subset of rows, as once, few, many or a class of expanded clone.

TRBV7-2	few	TRBJ1-4	TRBD1	TGTGCCAGCAGCTCTCAGGGACAGGTTAATGAAAAACTGTTTTTT	CASSSQGQVNEKLFF
TRBV30	few	TRBJ1-4	-	TGTGCCTGGAAGACCGGTGAAAAACTGTTTTTT	CAWKTGEKLFF
TRBV5-1	few	TRBJ2-1	TRBD2	TGCGCCAGCAGCCTTAGCGGGGGAGGCAATGAGCAGTTCTTC	CASSLSGGGNEQFF
TRBV4-3	-	TRBJ2-4	-	TGCGCCAGCAGCCAAGATGAGAGGGCCCACAAAAACATTCAGTACTTC	CASSQDERAHKNIQYF
TRBV2	few	TRBJ1-4	TRBD1	TGTGCCAGCAGGGACAGGGCAGCAACTAATGAAAAACTGTTTTTT	CASRDRAATNEKLFF
TRBV6-5	-	TRBJ1-2	-	TGTGCCAGCACTGGGCCGAACAGCCTGGGCGGCTACACCTTC	CASTGPNSLGGYTF
TRBV28	few	TRBJ2-2	TRBD1	TGTGCCAGCAGACCGGGACAGGACACCGGGGAGCTGTTTTTT	CASRPGQDTGELFF
TRBV29-1	few	TRBJ1-2	-	TGCAGCGTTGAAGTCACAGGACTACATGGCTACACCTTC	CSVEVTGLHGYTF
TRBV2	-	TRBJ2-7	-	TGTGCCAGCAAATCGGACTACGAGCAGTACTTC	CASKSDYEQYF
TRBV10-3	-	TRBJ1-1	TRBD1	TGTGCCATAAAAACCGGGACAGGGGATTCGGGTTCTGAAGCTTTCTTT	CAIKTGTGDSGSEAFF
TRBV7-9	-	TRBJ2-1	TRBD1	TGTGCCAGCAGCCTGAGACAGGGGAGGTACAATGAGCAGTTCTTC	CASSLRQGRYNEQFF
TRBV30	few	TRBJ1-2	-	TGTGCCCGCGGATTAGAGGCCTATGGCTACACCTTC	CARGLEAYGYTF
TRBV6-6	-	TRBJ1-5	TRBD1	TGTGCCATTTCCGGGACAGTTTTGCAGCCCCAGCATTTT	CAISGTVLQPQHF
TRBV15	-	TRBJ2-1	-	TGTGCCACCAGCAGAGATCGAAGCGGCTCCTACAATGAGCAGTTCTTC	CATSRDRSGSYNEQFF
TRBV4-3	-	TRBJ2-5	-	TGCGCCAGCAGCCAGAACCCGACAGGGAGGGCAGAGACCCAGTACTTC	CASSQNPTGRAETQYF
TRBV20-1	-	TRBJ2-5	-	TGCAGTGCTAGAGTTCGGGAGACCCAGTACTTC	CSARVRETQYF
TRBV2	-	TRBJ2-1	TRBD2	TGTGCCAGCAGTCCCTCTAGCGGGGGGGTTTGGAATGAGCAGTTCTTC	CASSPSSGGVWNEQFF
TRBV19	-	TRBJ1-5	-	TGTGCCAGTAGTATGCTCAGGGATCGCAATCAGCCCCAGCATTTT	CASSMLRDRNQPQHF
TRBV6-6	-	TRBJ2-1	-	TGTGCCAGCAGCCAAACTAGCGAGCAGTTCTTC	CASSQTSEQFF
TRBV4-1	few	TRBJ2-3	-	TGCGCCAGCAGCCGAAAACAGGGATTAGATACGCAGTATTTT	CASSRKQGLDTQYF
TRBV9	few	TRBJ1-2	TRBD1	TGTGCCAGCAGCGTAGGTGACAGGGACCCGCTCGGGGGCTACACCTTC	CASSVGDRDPLGGYTF
TRBV2	-	TRBJ2-1	-	TGTGCCAGCAGTGGCAGCAGTGAGCAGTTCTTC	CASSGSSEQFF
TRBV18	-	TRBJ2-7	-	TGTGCCAGCTCACCACCGGGTCACAGTACCTACGAGCAGTACTTC	CASSPPGHSTYEQYF
TRBV9	-	TRBJ2-2	TRBD1	TGTGCCAGCAGCGCATGGACAGGGAACACCGGGGAGCTGTTTTTT	CASSAWTGNTGELFF
TRBV6-6	-	TRBJ1-5	-	TGTGCCAGCATTCCCAGGAGCAATCAGCCCCAGCATTTT	CASIPRSNQPQHF
TRBV28	-	TRBJ2-7	-	TGTGCCAGCAGTTTACCCGGGGCCTACGAGCAGTACTTC	CASSLPGAYEQYF
TRBV30	-	TRBJ1-2	-	TGTGCCTGGGGGAATGGCTATGGCTACACCTTC	CAWGNGYGYTF
TRBV10-3	-	TRBJ1-2	-	TGTGCCCTCCGTTCGGGGGGCGACGGCTACACCTTC	CALRSGGDGYTF
TRBV5-1	-	TRBJ1-2	-	TGCGCCAGCAGCCCTCGGGACACAGCTAACTATGGCTACACCTTC	CASSPRDTANYGYTF
TRBV29-1	-	TRBJ2-1	TRBD2	TGCAGCGTTGATGGTTTTGGACTAGCGGGGGCCTACAATGAGCAGTTCTTC	CSVDGFGLAGAYNEQFF
TRBV7-9	-	TRBJ2-5	TRBD2	TGTGCCAGCAGCTTTGGAAGCGGGGGTGAAGAGACCCAGTACTTC	CASSFGSGGEETQYF
TRBV6-5	-	TRBJ1-1	-	TGTGCCAGCAGTCCGCCAGGCCGGAACACTGAAGCTTTCTTT	CASSPPGRNTEAFF
TRBV14	many	TRBJ2-5	-	TGTGCCAGCAGCCAAAGTGAGACCCAGTACTTC	CASSQSETQYF
TRBV5-1	-	TRBJ2-7	-	TGCGCCAGCAGCCTGCAAAAGTGGGAACTCTACGAGCAGTACTTC	CASSLQKWELYEQYF
TRBV7-9	few	TRBJ2-7	-	TGTGCCAGCAGCCCGGGGTTTCTCGAGCAGTACTTC	CASSPGFLEQYF
TRBV13	-	TRBJ2-4	TRBD1	TGTGCCAGCAGCTCCGACAGGGTTTTAGCCAAAAACATTCAGTACTTC	CASSSDRVLAKNIQYF
TRBV5-1	few	TRBJ2-1	-	TGCGCCAGCAGCTTGGGTCGGGAACCTTACAATGAGCAGTTCTTC	CASSLGREPYNEQFF
TRBV5-6	few	TRBJ2-7	-	TGTGCCAGCAGCCGGGAGAGTGAGCAGTACTTC	CASSRESEQYF
TRBV29-1	few	TRBJ1-4	TRBD1	TGCAGCGTCCGACCGGGACAGACTAATGAAAAACTGTTTTTT	CSVRPGQTNEKLFF
TRBV6-6	-	TRBJ1-4	TRBD1	TGTGCCAGCAGATTCAGGGGGCTGAATGAAAAACTGTTTTTT	CASRFRGLNEKLFF